These 13 T cell receptor beta chains originate from one sample sequenced in a study of CD8 T cells in ankylosing spondylitis. One entry per CDR3 protein results from TCRdb running MiXCR on the 5' RACE reads. The sample shows about 140,000 distinct CDR3 sequences, 5.5% to 7.5% of them seen only once. The specimen was blood, either unsorted or a sorted T cell fraction (not recorded which). The receptors originated from a female donor with ankylosing spondylitis or in good health (not recorded which).

This clonotype was recorded at least ten times. J is TRBJ2-7 and V is TRBV6-2 or TRBV6-3; 8 nucleotides line up with TRBD2. Germline V gene data show CDR1 as MNHEY and CDR2 as SVGEGT. V was pared by 4 bases and J by 0 bases, with 8 bases of the junction left unmatched. This CDR3 has 16 amino acids. The CDR3, as DNA: TGTGCCAGCAGTTCTGACGAGCGGGGGAGCTCCTACGAGCAGTACTTC. It encodes CASSSDERGSSYEQYF.

There are many counts of this clonotype. This chain uses TRBV4-3 with TRBJ1-1, with D possibly matching TRBD1 (5 bases). V was cut by 0 bases and J by 7 bases, with 9 bases left in between. The CDR3 spans 13 residues. The germline CDR1 and CDR2 sequences are LGHNA and YSLEER. CDR3 in amino acids: CASSQDYGGEAFF. CDR3 DNA: TGCGCCAGCAGCCAAGATTACGGGGGTGAAGCTTTCTTT.

Many counts were recorded for this clonotype. The chain links TRBV29-1 to TRBJ1-5, with D hard to call. The CDR3 runs 12 residues. V was shortened by 4 bases and J by 2 bases, with 6 bases between the two germline ends. Germline CDR1 reads SQVTM; CDR2 reads ANQGSEA. CDR3 DNA sequence: TGCAGCGTTGGGGGTGGCAATCAGCCCCAGCATTTT. This sequence encodes CSVGGGNQPQHF. Drawing the rest from reference TRBV29-1 and TRBJ1-5, the complete variable domain is SAVISQKPSRDICQRGTSLTIQCQVDSQVTMMFWYRQQPGQSLTLIATANQGSEATYESGFVIDKFPISRPNLTFSTLTVSNMSPEDSSIYLCSVGGGNQPQHFGDGTRLSIL.

This clonotype came up many times. The chain has TRBV7-9 and TRBJ1-1, with D uncertain. The CDR3 has 13 residues. The germline V gene has CDR1 SEHNR and CDR2 FQNEAQ (reference sequence). The germline V and J ends were trimmed by 5 bases and 6 bases, with 13 bases remaining between them. The CDR3 nucleotides read TGTGCCAGCAGCCCCGATGGGTTCGCTGAAGCTTTCTTT. This gives the protein CASSPDGFAEAFF. Full variable domain (rest looked up from reference TRBV7-9 and TRBJ1-1): DTGVSQNPRHKITKRGQNVTFRCDPISEHNRLYWYRQTLGQGPEFLTYFQNEAQLEKSRLLSDRFSAERPKGSFSTLEIQRTEQGDSAMYLCASSPDGFAEAFFGQGTRLTVV.

This chain uses TRBV6-6 with TRBJ2-7, with D possibly TRBD1 on 6 matching bases. The germline V gene has CDR1 MNHNY and CDR2 SVGAGI (reference sequence). The CDR3 extends over 11 amino acids. The germline V and J ends were trimmed by 7 bases and 3 bases, with 7 bases remaining between them. Written as DNA, the CDR3 is TGTGCCAGCATACAGGGCTACGAGCAGTACTTC. It is translated as CASIQGYEQYF.

The rearrangement joins TRBV30 to TRBJ1-2; possible D gene TRBD1, 5 bases. CDR1 is GTSNPN, CDR2 SVGIG, per germline (reference sequence). V was pared by 8 bases and J by 10 bases, with 20 bases between. The length of the CDR3 is 12 residues. CDR3 in DNA: TGTGCCCACGGGGCCTCCGGATTGTTCTACACCTTC. Translated: CAHGASGLFYTF.

In this sample, this clonotype turned up many times. This chain's CDR3 is CSPAASSYNSPLHF. Here the CDR3 DNA reads TGCAGTCCCGCGGCGAGCTCCTATAATTCACCCCTCCACTTT. The V call is TRBV20-1, the J call TRBJ1-6, with D unresolved. The CDR3 extends over 14 amino acids. From germline, CDR1 is DFQATT and CDR2 SNEGSKA (reference sequence). The V end was cut by 8 bases, the J end by 0 bases, with 11 bases between.

In this sample, this clonotype turned up many times. CDR3 amino acids: CASSRQTQVENTIYF. For the CDR3, the DNA is TGTGCCAGCAGCCGTCAGACACAAGTTGAGAACACCATATATTTT. The V and J genes are TRBV7-2 and TRBJ1-3; D call uncertain. Per the germline V gene, CDR1 is SGHTA and CDR2 is FQGNSA. V dropped 5 bases and J dropped 7 bases, with 18 bases sitting between them. CDR3 length equals 15 residues.

This clonotype was observed many times. This rearrangement joins TRBV5-1 to TRBJ1-1; possible D gene TRBD1, 5 bases. The CDR3 runs 14 residues. V was trimmed by 4 bases and J by 1 base, leaving 11 bases between them. CDR1 is SGHRS, CDR2 YFSETQ, per germline. The chain's CDR3 is CASSLPGTNTEAFF. CDR3 coding DNA: TGCGCCAGCAGCCTACCCGGGACGAACACTGAAGCTTTCTTT.

This clonotype has a count of ten or more. This chain joins TRBV6-2 or TRBV6-3 and TRBJ2-3; weak D call: TRBD2 (5 bases). This CDR3 comprises 15 residues. Germline V lookup: CDR1 MNHEY, CDR2 SVGEGT. Trimming pared 5 bases from V and 4 bases from J, leaving 16 bases between. CDR3 region: CASSQADLEADTQYF. In DNA, the CDR3 is TGTGCCAGCAGTCAAGCCGACTTGGAGGCAGATACGCAGTATTTT.

This clonotype was seen repeatedly, ten times or more. The chain is built from TRBV5-1 and TRBJ2-1; 8 bases fit TRBD1. Germline V gene lookup returns CDR1 SGHRS and CDR2 YFSETQ. Unmatched junction bases numbered 7, after V lost 4 bases and J lost 10 bases. This CDR3 contains 13 residues. CDR3 DNA sequence: TGCGCCAGCAGCAAGGACAGGGTTGGGGAGCAGTTCTTC. This encodes CASSKDRVGEQFF.

This clonotype was detected many times. This chain's CDR3 is CASSTGPFGTDTQYF. Here the CDR3 DNA reads TGCGCCAGCAGCACGGGACCTTTCGGCACAGATACGCAGTATTTT. The rearrangement links TRBV5-1 to TRBJ2-3; either TRBD1 or TRBD2 may fit D (5 bases each). The germline V gene encodes CDR1 SGHRS and CDR2 YFSETQ. V lost 4 bases and J lost 1, with 13 bases in between. The CDR3 consists of 15 residues.

This clonotype was counted many times. J is TRBJ2-5 and V is TRBV3-1, with unresolved D. The germline V and J ends were trimmed by 0 bases and 5 bases, with 4 bases remaining between them. This CDR3 comprises 12 residues. Germline V gives CDR1 LGHDT, CDR2 YNNKEL (reference sequence). CDR3 in amino acids: CASSQDVETQYF. DNA of the CDR3: TGTGCCAGCAGCCAAGACGTTGAGACCCAGTACTTC.